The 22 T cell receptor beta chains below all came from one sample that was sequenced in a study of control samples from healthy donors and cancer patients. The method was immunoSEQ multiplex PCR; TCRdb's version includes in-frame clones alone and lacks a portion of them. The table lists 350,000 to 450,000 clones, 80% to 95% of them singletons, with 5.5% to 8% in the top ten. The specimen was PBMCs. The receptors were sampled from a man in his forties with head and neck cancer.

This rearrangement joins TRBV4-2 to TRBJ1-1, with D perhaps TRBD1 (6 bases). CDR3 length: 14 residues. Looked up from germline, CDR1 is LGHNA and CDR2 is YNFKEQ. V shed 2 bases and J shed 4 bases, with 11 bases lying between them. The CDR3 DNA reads TGTGCCAGCAGCCAAACAGGGTCTTTCACTGAAGCTTTCTTT. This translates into CASSQTGSFTEAFF.

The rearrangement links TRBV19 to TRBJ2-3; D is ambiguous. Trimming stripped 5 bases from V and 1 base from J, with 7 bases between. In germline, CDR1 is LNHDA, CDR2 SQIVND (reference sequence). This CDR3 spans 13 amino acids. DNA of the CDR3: TGTGCCAGTAGTGGGCAAGGCACAGATACGCAGTATTTT. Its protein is CASSGQGTDTQYF.

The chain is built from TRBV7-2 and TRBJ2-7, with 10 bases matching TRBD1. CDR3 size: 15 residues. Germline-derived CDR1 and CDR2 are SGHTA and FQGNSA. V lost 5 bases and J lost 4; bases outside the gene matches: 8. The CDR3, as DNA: TGTGCCAGCAGCCAACGGACAGGGGGAGAGTACGAGCAGTACTTC. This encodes CASSQRTGGEYEQYF.

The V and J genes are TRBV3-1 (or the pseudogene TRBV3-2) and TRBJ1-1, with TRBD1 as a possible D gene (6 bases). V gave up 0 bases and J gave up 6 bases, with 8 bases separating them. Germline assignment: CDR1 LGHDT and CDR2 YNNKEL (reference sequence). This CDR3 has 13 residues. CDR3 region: CASSQEAGAEAFF. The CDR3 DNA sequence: TGTGCCAGCAGCCAAGAAGCAGGGGCTGAAGCTTTCTTT.

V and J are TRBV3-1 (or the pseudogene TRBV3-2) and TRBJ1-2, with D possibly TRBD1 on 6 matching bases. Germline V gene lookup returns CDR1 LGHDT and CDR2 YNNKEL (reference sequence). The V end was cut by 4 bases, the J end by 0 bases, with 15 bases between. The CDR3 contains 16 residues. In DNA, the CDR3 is TGTGCCAGCAGCCCGTACCGGGACACAGCTAACTATGGCTACACCTTC. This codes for CASSPYRDTANYGYTF.

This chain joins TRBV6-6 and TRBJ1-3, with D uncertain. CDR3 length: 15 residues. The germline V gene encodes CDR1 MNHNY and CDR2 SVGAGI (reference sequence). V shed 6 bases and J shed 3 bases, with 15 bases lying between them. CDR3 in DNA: TGTGCCAGCAGGAGGGAGAGGGCTGGTGGAAACACCATATATTTT. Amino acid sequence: CASRRERAGGNTIYF.

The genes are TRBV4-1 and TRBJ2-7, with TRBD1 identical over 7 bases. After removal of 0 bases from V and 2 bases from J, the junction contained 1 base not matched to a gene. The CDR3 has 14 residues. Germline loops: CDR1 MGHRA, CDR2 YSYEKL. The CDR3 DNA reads TGCGCCAGCAGCCAAGAACAGGGGCCCTACGAGCAGTACTTC. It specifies CASSQEQGPYEQYF.

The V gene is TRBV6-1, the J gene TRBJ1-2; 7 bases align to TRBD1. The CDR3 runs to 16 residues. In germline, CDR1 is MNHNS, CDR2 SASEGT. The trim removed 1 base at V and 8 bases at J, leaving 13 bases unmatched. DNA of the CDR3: TGTGCCAGCAGTGAAGGTGTCGAGGGGGCGCTTTGGGGCTACACCTTC. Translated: CASSEGVEGALWGYTF.

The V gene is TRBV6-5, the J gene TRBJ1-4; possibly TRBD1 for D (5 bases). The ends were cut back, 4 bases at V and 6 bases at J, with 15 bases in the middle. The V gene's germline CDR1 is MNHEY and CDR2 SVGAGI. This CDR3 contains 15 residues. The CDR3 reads CASSSSWGIDEKLFF. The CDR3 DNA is TGTGCCAGCAGTTCGTCCTGGGGGATAGATGAAAAACTGTTTTTT.

CDR3 amino acids: CASSPGTDFEQYF. The CDR3 DNA sequence: TGCGCCAGCAGTCCCGGGACAGACTTCGAGCAGTACTTC. This chain connects TRBV10-1 to TRBJ2-7; 7 nucleotides agree with TRBD1. V lost 5 bases and J lost 6; bases outside the gene matches: 7. The CDR3 length is 13 residues. Germline CDR1 WNHNN, CDR2 SYGVQD (reference sequence).

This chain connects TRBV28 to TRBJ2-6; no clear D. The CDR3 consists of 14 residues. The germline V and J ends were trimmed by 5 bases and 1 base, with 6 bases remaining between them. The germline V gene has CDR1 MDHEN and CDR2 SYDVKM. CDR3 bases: TGTGCCAGCAGTCACCGATCTGGGGCCAACGTCCTGACTTTC. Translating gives CASSHRSGANVLTF. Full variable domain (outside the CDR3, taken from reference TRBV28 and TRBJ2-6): DVKVTQSSRYLVKRTGEKVFLECVQDMDHENMFWYRQDPGLGLRLIYFSYDVKMKEKGDIPEGYSVSREKKERFSLILESASTNQTSMYLCASSHRSGANVLTFGAGSRLTVL.

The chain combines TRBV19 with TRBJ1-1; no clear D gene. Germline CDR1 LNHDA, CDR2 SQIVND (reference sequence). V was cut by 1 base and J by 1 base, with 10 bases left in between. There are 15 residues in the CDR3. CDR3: CASSIGGMQNTEAFF. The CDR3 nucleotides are TGTGCCAGTAGTATAGGAGGGATGCAGAACACTGAAGCTTTCTTT.

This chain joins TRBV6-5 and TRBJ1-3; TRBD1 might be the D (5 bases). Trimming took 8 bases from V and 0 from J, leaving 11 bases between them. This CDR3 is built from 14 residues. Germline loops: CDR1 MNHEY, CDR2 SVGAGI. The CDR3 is CASGDGFSGNTIYF. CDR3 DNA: TGTGCCAGCGGGGACGGATTCTCTGGAAACACCATATATTTT.

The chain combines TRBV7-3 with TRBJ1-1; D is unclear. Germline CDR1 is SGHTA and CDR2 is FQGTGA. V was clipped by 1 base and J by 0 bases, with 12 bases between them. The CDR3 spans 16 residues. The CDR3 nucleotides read TGTGCCAGCAGCTTAAATGGTCGGGAGGTGAACACTGAAGCTTTCTTT. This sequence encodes CASSLNGREVNTEAFF. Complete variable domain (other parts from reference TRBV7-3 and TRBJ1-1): GAGVSQTPSNKVTEKGKYVELRCDPISGHTALYWYRQSLGQGPEFLIYFQGTGAADDSGLPNDRFFAVRPEGSVSTLKIQRTERGDSAVYLCASSLNGREVNTEAFFGQGTRLTVV.

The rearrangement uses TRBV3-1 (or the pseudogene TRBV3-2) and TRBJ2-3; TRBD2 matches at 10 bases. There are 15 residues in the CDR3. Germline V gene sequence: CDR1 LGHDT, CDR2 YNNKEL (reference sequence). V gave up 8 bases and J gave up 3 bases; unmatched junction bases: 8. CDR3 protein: CASASLAGETDTQYF. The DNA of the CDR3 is TGTGCCAGCGCCTCCCTAGCGGGGGAGACAGATACGCAGTATTTT.

CDR3 loop: CASSQGTSGSNEQFF. The CDR3 region has the DNA TGCGCCAGCAGCCAAGGGACTAGCGGGAGTAATGAGCAGTTCTTC. The chain carries TRBV4-1 and TRBJ2-1, with 13 bases that match TRBD2. In germline, CDR1 is MGHRA, CDR2 YSYEKL. J was trimmed by 7 bases and V by 1 base; bases with no gene match: 1. The CDR3 consists of 15 residues.

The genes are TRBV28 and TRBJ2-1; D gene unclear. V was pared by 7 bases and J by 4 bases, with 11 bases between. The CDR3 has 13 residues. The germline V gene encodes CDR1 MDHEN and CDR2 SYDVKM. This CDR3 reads CASIRLSYNEQFF. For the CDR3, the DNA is TGTGCCAGCATCCGTTTATCATACAATGAGCAGTTCTTC.

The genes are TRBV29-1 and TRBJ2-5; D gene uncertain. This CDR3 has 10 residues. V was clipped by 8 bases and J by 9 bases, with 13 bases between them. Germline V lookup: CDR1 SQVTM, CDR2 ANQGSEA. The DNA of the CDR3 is TGCAGCCCACTTCGCGATCCCCAGTACTTC. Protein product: CSPLRDPQYF.

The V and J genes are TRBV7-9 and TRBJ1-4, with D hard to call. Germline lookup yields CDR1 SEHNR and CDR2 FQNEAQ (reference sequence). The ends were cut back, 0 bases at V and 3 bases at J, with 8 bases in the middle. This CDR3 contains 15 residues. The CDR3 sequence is CASSLAGPSNEKLFF. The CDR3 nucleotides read TGTGCCAGCAGCTTAGCCGGCCCTTCTAATGAAAAACTGTTTTTT.

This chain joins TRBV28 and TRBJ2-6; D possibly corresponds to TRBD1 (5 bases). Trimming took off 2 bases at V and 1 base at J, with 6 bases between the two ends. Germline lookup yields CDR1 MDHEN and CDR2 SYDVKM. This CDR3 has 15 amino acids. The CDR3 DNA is TGTGCCAGCAGTTTAGGGGCGTCTGGGGCCAACGTCCTGACTTTC. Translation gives CASSLGASGANVLTF.

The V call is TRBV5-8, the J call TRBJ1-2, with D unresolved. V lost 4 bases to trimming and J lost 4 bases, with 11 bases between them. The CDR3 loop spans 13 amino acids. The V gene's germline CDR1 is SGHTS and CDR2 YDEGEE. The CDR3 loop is CASSREVGYGYTF. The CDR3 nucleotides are TGTGCCAGCAGCCGGGAGGTTGGCTATGGCTACACCTTC.

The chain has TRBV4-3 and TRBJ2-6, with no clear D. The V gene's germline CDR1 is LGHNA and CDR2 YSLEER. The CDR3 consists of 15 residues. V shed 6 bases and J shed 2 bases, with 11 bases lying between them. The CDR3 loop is CASRKNTAGANVLTF. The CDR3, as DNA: TGCGCCAGCAGGAAAAACACCGCTGGGGCCAACGTCCTGACTTTC.